This T cell receptor (beta chain) was observed in a study of control samples from healthy donors and cancer patients (TCRdb year 2020). As for this clone: Its antigen target is currently unknown. Base qualities are not recorded, but no much larger clone differs from it by a single base.

The library was obtained by the immunoSEQ multiplex PCR assay. Imported from immuneACCESS, the table was reduced by TCRdb to in-frame sequences with V and J called. These copies leave out some clones; in studies compared against another copy, an unresolved V gene accounts for under half, and the cause of the remainder is not known. For this sample there are some 37,000 clones; 92% appear just once. More than 3% of the sample comes from the top ten. The germline V gene provides CDR1 SQVTM and CDR2 ANQGSEA. Trimmed from V: 6 bases; trimmed from J: 5 bases; junction bases lacking a gene match: 4. Its CDR3 holds 12 amino acids, cysteine through phenylalanine. The kept DNA is CDR3 alone, 36 bases in frame from the first base.

The rearranged chain carries TRBV29-1 and TRBJ2-5; TRBD1 fits 9 bases in the junction. The sample taken for sequencing was blood. The clonotype was recovered from a woman between 45 and 60 years old in good health. The CDR3 loop reads CSVEGQGETQYF. The sequence in DNA is TGCAGCGTCGAGGGACAGGGTGAGACCCAGTACTTC.